This entry lists 10 T cell receptor beta chains sequenced from one sample in a study of cytotoxic CD8 clonotypes in ibrutinib-treated CLL. This table comes from immunoSEQ multiplex PCR, and its TCRdb copy is limited to in-frame clones, with some not included. The sample comprises roughly 130,000 clones, under 95% of which are singletons, and about a tenth rests with the top ten. The material was PBMCs, obtained after 12 months of ibrutinib treatment. The origin of the receptors is a human donor with chronic lymphocytic leukemia.

This chain links TRBV9 with TRBJ1-2; 10 positions match TRBD1. Germline V gives CDR1 SGDLS, CDR2 YYNGEE. The CDR3 length is 19 residues. V was clipped by 5 bases and J by 4 bases; unmatched bases: 20. CDR3 in amino acids: CASRPTGGGQGSTRYGYTF. The DNA of the CDR3 is TGTGCCAGCAGACCCACTGGTGGGGGACAGGGGTCCACCCGCTATGGCTACACCTTC.

The chain has TRBV9 and TRBJ2-1; a weak D match, TRBD2 (5 bases). The germline V gene encodes CDR1 SGDLS and CDR2 YYNGEE. Trimming pared 3 bases from V and 0 bases from J, leaving 7 bases between. CDR3 length equals 14 residues. The chain's CDR3 is CASSGEGSYNEQFF. The CDR3 DNA sequence: TGTGCCAGCAGCGGCGAGGGCTCCTACAATGAGCAGTTCTTC.

The V call is TRBV7-9, the J call TRBJ1-2; 9 bases agree with TRBD1. In germline, CDR1 is SEHNR, CDR2 FQNEAQ (reference sequence). The J segment lost 3 bases and the V segment lost 3 bases, leaving 5 bases of the junction unmatched. CDR3 length: 15 residues. CDR3 nucleotides: TGTGCCAGCAGCTTCGACAGGGGGGAGGACTATGGCTACACCTTC. This codes for CASSFDRGEDYGYTF.

V is TRBV5-1 and J is TRBJ2-4; D unresolved. Germline V gives CDR1 SGHRS, CDR2 YFSETQ. The CDR3 runs to 14 residues. The V gene lost 4 bases and the J gene lost 9 bases, with 17 bases spanning the gap. For the CDR3, the DNA is TGCGCCAGCAGCCCCTTCGCCGCCTCTGGCATTCAGTACTTC. As protein: CASSPFAASGIQYF. The variable domain in full, with the rest retrieved from reference TRBV5-1 and TRBJ2-4, is KAGVTQTPRYLIKTRGQQVTLSCSPISGHRSVSWYQQTPGQGLQFLFEYFSETQRNKGNFPGRFSGRQFSNSRSEMNVSTLELGDSALYLCASSPFAASGIQYFGAGTRLSVL.

The chain couples TRBV2 to TRBJ2-3; TRBD2 matches 14 bases. The CDR3 runs 17 residues. Germline V gene data show CDR1 as SNHLY and CDR2 as FYNNEI. Losses at the gene ends were 6 bases for V and 5 bases for J; bases not matched to a gene: 10. The CDR3 reads CASSKEGLAGGLDTQYF. The CDR3 nucleotides read TGTGCCAGCAGCAAAGAAGGACTAGCGGGAGGTCTAGATACGCAGTATTTT.

V is TRBV19 and J is TRBJ1-4; 9 bases are a match to TRBD1. The CDR3 is 15 residues long. The germline V gene encodes CDR1 LNHDA and CDR2 SQIVND (reference sequence). V shed 5 bases and J 8 bases; nucleotides not matched to a gene: 9. In DNA, the CDR3 is TGTGCCAGTAGTGGATCCCGGGACAGGGCGGAAAAACTGTTTTTT. It yields the protein CASSGSRDRAEKLFF.

This clone was counted a few times. This chain uses TRBV2 with TRBJ1-2, with 8 nucleotides matching TRBD1. V shed 5 bases and J 2 bases; nucleotides not matched to a gene: 7. Per germline, CDR1 SNHLY and CDR2 FYNNEI. This CDR3 spans 15 amino acids. DNA for the CDR3: TGTGCCAGCAGTCGAGGACAGGGATCGAACTATGGCTACACCTTC. Its protein product is CASSRGQGSNYGYTF.

This clone has a handful of counts. The chain has TRBV30 and TRBJ2-5; 8 nucleotides line up with TRBD2. Trimming cost V 6 bases and J 1 base; bases outside gene matches: 7. The germline gives CDR1 GTSNPN, CDR2 SVGIG (reference sequence). The CDR3 runs 14 residues. The CDR3 DNA is TGTGCCTGCCGAGTAGCGGGGCCCCAAGAGACCCAGTACTTC. Amino acid sequence: CACRVAGPQETQYF.

The rearrangement uses TRBV27 and TRBJ2-7; 10 nucleotides line up with TRBD1. This CDR3 is built from 14 residues. V shed 9 bases and J 7 bases; nucleotides not matched to a gene: 12. The germline V gene encodes CDR1 MNHEY and CDR2 SMNVEV (reference sequence). CDR3 in amino acids: CASNPGTGAREQYF. Here the CDR3 DNA reads TGTGCCAGTAACCCCGGGACAGGGGCGCGAGAGCAGTACTTC.

This sequence joins TRBV6-4 and TRBJ2-2; TRBD2 aligns across 11 bases. After removal of 6 bases from V and 6 bases from J, the junction contained 3 bases not matched to a gene. Germline CDR1 and CDR2: MRHNA and SNTAGT. The CDR3 runs 14 residues. The DNA for the CDR3 is TGTGCCAGCAGGCTAGCGGGAGGATCCGGGGAGCTGTTTTTT. It encodes CASRLAGGSGELFF.